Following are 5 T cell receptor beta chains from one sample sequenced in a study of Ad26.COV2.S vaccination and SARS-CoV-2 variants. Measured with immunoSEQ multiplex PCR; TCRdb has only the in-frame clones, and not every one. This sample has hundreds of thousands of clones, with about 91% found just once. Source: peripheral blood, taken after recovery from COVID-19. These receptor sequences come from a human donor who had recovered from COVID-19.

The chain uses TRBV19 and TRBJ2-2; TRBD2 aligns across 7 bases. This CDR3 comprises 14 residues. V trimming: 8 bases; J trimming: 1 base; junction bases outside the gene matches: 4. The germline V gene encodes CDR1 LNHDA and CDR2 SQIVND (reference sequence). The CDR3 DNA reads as TGTGCCAGTTGGGGGAGGGGGAACACCGGGGAGCTGTTTTTT. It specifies CASWGRGNTGELFF.

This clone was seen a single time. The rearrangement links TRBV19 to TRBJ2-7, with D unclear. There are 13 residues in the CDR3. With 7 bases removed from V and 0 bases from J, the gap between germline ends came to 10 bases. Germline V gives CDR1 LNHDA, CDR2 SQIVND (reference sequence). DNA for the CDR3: TGTGCCAGTAAAGCCGAGAGCTCCTACGAGCAGTACTTC. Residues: CASKAESSYEQYF. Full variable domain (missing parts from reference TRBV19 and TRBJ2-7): DGGITQSPKYLFRKEGQNVTLSCEQNLNHDAMYWYRQDPGQGLRLIYYSQIVNDFQKGDIAEGYSVSREKKESFPLTVTSAQKNPTAFYLCASKAESSYEQYFGPGTRLTVT.

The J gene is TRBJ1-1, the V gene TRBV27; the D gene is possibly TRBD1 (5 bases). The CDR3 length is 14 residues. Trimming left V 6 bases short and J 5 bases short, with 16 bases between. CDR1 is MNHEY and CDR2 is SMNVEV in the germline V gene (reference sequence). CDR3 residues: CASRLPGPGTEAFF. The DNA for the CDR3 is TGTGCCAGCAGACTACCGGGACCGGGGACTGAAGCTTTCTTT.

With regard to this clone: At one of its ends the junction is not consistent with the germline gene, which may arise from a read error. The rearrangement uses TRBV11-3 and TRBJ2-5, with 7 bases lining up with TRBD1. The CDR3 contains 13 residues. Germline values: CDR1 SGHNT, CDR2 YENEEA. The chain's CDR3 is CASSLVGGENQYF. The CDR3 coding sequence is TGTGCCAGCAGCTTAGTAGGGGGCGAGAACCAGTACTTC.

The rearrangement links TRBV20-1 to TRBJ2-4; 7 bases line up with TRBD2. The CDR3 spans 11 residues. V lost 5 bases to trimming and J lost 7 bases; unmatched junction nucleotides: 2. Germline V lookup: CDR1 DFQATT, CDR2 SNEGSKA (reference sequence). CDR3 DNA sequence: TGCAGTGCTCCACTAGCGAACATTCAGTACTTC. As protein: CSAPLANIQYF.